This TCR beta chain was captured by sequencing in a study of T cell repertoires in cytomegalovirus infection. Whole-study context: CMV epitopes used comprised recently identified HLA-C-restricted ones and well-studied HLA-B-restricted ones. Carrying CMV and the relevant HLA type showed in public TCR beta signatures.

MiXCR, applied by TCRdb to the reads, yields one record per CDR3 protein. The data hold 110,000 to 150,000 distinct CDR3 sequences, with around 30% observed a single time. In this sample, this clonotype turned up a few times. As yet, its antigen is unknown. The TCR comes from a human donor in good health (CMV status not recorded). Some clones in this sample may be carry-over from other donors' samples. The sequenced sample was CD8+ T cells from cultured PBMCs, obtained from culture after CMV antigen stimulation.

This chain's CDR3 is CASSWAGGRNQPQHF. The DNA of the CDR3 is TGCGCCAGCAGCTGGGCGGGGGGCAGAAATCAGCCCCAGCATTTT. This chain joins TRBV5-1 and TRBJ1-5; D is possibly TRBD1 (6 bases). The CDR3 totals 15 residues. V lost 3 bases to trimming and J lost 4 bases, with 14 bases between them. Germline assignment: CDR1 SGHRS and CDR2 YFSETQ.